One sample yielded the 18 T cell receptor beta chains listed below, sequenced in a study of cytomegalovirus exposure and HLA in healthy donors. Both 60 Vbeta primers and 13 Jbeta primers went into the PCR. The repertoire was sequenced with immunoSEQ multiplex PCR; TCRdb's copy has only in-frame clones and lacks some. Of approximately 160,000 clones in the sample, around 77% were seen once. The sequencing input was PBMCs. These TCRs come from a woman aged 25-40 years in good health and CMV-seronegative.

The chain recombines TRBV7-6 with TRBJ1-5, with a weak D call TRBD1 (5 bases). Germline V lookup: CDR1 SGHVS, CDR2 FNYEAQ. The CDR3 has 17 residues. Between the trimmed V and J ends, which lost 5 bases and 5 bases, there was a span of 22 bases. The CDR3 bases are TGTGCCAGCAGCCCCCAGATAGGGCAGGGTGGGTATCAGCCCCAGCATTTT. Residues: CASSPQIGQGGYQPQHF.

The chain is built from TRBV10-1 and TRBJ2-3, with TRBD2 identical over 15 bases. J gave up 6 bases and V 6 bases, and 10 bases lay outside the gene matches. The CDR3 covers 17 residues. Germline values: CDR1 WNHNN, CDR2 SYGVQD (reference sequence). CDR3 protein: CASSPGLAGGRPDTQYF. The CDR3 DNA reads as TGCGCCAGCAGCCCGGGACTAGCGGGGGGCCGGCCGGATACGCAGTATTTT.

This chain links TRBV7-8 with TRBJ2-5, with D unresolved. This CDR3 has 12 residues. V dropped 3 bases and J dropped 2 bases, with 4 bases sitting between them. Germline-derived CDR1 and CDR2 are SGHVS and FQNEAQ. CDR3: CASSLAQETQYF. CDR3 nucleotides: TGTGCCAGCAGCTTGGCACAAGAGACCCAGTACTTC.

This clone was seen a handful of times. This sequence joins TRBV10-3 and TRBJ2-5; TRBD1 agrees at 8 bases. Matching the DNA end better, TRBJ2-7 makes the J call doubtful. The germline CDR1 and CDR2 sequences are ENHRY and SYGVKD. The CDR3 is 15 residues long. CDR3 protein: CAISEAAGGGYEQYF. The CDR3 nucleotides read TGTGCCATCAGTGAGGCGGCAGGGGGCGGCTACGAGCAGTACTTC.

A note on this clone: Compared with germline, one end of the junction differs, possibly owing to a read error. The chain has TRBV7-9 and TRBJ2-7; D remains unclear. The CDR3 contains 11 residues. CDR1 and CDR2 (germline): SEHNR, FQNEAQ (reference sequence). DNA of the CDR3: TGTTCCAGCAGGAACCTATACGAGCAGTACTTC. This encodes CSSRNLYEQYF. The variable domain in full, with the rest retrieved from reference TRBV7-9 and TRBJ2-7, is DTGVSQNPRHKITKRGQNVTFRCDPISEHNRLYWYRQTLGQGPEFLTYFQNEAQLEKSRLLSDRFSAERPKGSFSTLEIQRTEQGDSAMYLCSSRNLYEQYFGPGTRLTVT.

In DNA, the CDR3 is TGTGCCAGCAAACCCCTAGCGGGAGTGCTCTACAATGAGCAGTTCTTC. Translation: CASKPLAGVLYNEQFF. The chain couples TRBV27 to TRBJ2-1, with 10 nucleotides matching TRBD2. Germline CDR1 reads MNHEY; CDR2 reads SMNVEV (reference sequence). The CDR3 has 16 residues. Losses at the gene ends were 7 bases for V and 3 bases for J; bases not matched to a gene: 9.

Only one count was recorded for this clone. The CDR3 nucleotides are TGTGCCAGCAGCTTAGTGCGGGAACACAATGAGCAGTTCTTC. Its translation: CASSLVREHNEQFF. The chain carries TRBV7-2 and TRBJ2-1, with TRBD2 as a possible D gene (6 bases). Germline V gene sequence: CDR1 SGHTA, CDR2 FQGNSA. V gave up 1 base and J gave up 5 bases, with 9 bases separating them. This CDR3 has 14 amino acids.

The genes are TRBV7-3 and TRBJ2-3; 9 bases align to TRBD2. This CDR3 contains 15 residues. With V trimmed by 4 bases and J by 0 bases, 2 bases remained unmatched. The germline V gene encodes CDR1 SGHTA and CDR2 FQGTGA. The CDR3 spells CASSWTSVSTDTQYF. DNA for the CDR3: TGTGCCAGCAGCTGGACTAGCGTAAGCACAGATACGCAGTATTTT.

V usage is TRBV6-6 and J usage is TRBJ1-1, with 9 positions matching TRBD1. Germline lookup yields CDR1 MNHNY and CDR2 SVGAGI (reference sequence). The CDR3 consists of 12 residues. Losses at the gene ends were 0 bases for V and 10 bases for J; bases not matched to a gene: 0. CDR3 nucleotide sequence: TGTGCCAGCAGTTACTCGGACAGGGGAGCTTTCTTT. Translation gives CASSYSDRGAFF.

V usage is TRBV2 and J usage is TRBJ1-3; maybe TRBD1 (6 bases). V shed 9 bases and J shed 4 bases, with 13 bases lying between them. Germline-derived CDR1 and CDR2 are SNHLY and FYNNEI. CDR3 length equals 13 residues. This CDR3 is CARYRVGGNTIYF. The CDR3 DNA reads as TGTGCCAGATACAGGGTTGGAGGAAACACCATATATTTT.

J is TRBJ2-5 and V is TRBV7-2; 8 positions match TRBD1. Trimming cost V 5 bases and J 5 bases; bases outside gene matches: 13. The CDR3 is 16 amino acids. The germline gives CDR1 SGHTA, CDR2 FQGNSA. CDR3 in DNA: TGTGCCAGCAGCACGAGGACAGGGCGCCGAGCTGAGACCCAGTACTTC. Residues: CASSTRTGRRAETQYF. Together with reference TRBV7-2 and TRBJ2-5, the CDR3 gives the full variable domain: GAGVSQSPSNKVTEKGKDVELRCDPISGHTALYWYRQSLGQGLEFLIYFQGNSAPDKSGLPSDRFSAERTGGSVSTLTIQRTQQEDSAVYLCASSTRTGRRAETQYFGPGTRLLVL.

This clone appeared a few times. The rearrangement links TRBV6-5 to TRBJ1-4, with 9 bases lining up with TRBD1. V shed 8 bases and J 6 bases; nucleotides not matched to a gene: 10. The CDR3 is 15 amino acids. CDR1 and CDR2 from the germline V gene are MNHEY and SVGAGI. The CDR3: CASGKAGTGYEKLFF. CDR3 nucleotides: TGTGCCAGCGGAAAGGCCGGGACAGGGTATGAAAAACTGTTTTTT.

This clone was recorded once. The chain uses TRBV18 and TRBJ1-1; 7 bases match TRBD1. Per germline, CDR1 KGHSH and CDR2 LQKENI. J was trimmed by 3 bases and V by 4 bases; bases with no gene match: 5. The CDR3 is 14 residues long. The CDR3 nucleotides are TGTGCCAGCTCACAGGGGGCGCGTCACACTGAAGCTTTCTTT. Its translation is CASSQGARHTEAFF.

This clone has more than one count but fewer than ten. The chain has TRBV19 and TRBJ1-6; D unclear. The ends were cut back, 6 bases at V and 3 bases at J, with 3 bases in the middle. CDR3 length: 12 residues. Germline-derived CDR1 and CDR2 are LNHDA and SQIVND (reference sequence). The CDR3 DNA reads TGTGCCAGTAGCCACTATAATTCACCCCTCCACTTT. It encodes CASSHYNSPLHF.

The CDR3 DNA is TGTGCCAGCTCACCCCGACTAGCAGCTCACCGTGCTGAGCAGTTCTTC. It is translated as CASSPRLAAHRAEQFF. V gene TRBV18 combines with J gene TRBJ2-1; 7 bases match TRBD2. The V and J ends lost 3 bases and 9 bases, in that order; junction bases with no gene match: 14. This CDR3 contains 16 residues. Germline CDR1 KGHSH, CDR2 LQKENI. The full variable domain, rest sourced from reference TRBV18 and TRBJ2-1, is NAGVMQNPRHLVRRRGQEARLRCSPMKGHSHVYWYRQLPEEGLKFMVYLQKENIIDESGMPKERFSAEFPKEGPSILRIQQVVRGDSAAYFCASSPRLAAHRAEQFFGPGTRLTVL.

The V gene is TRBV10-1, the J gene TRBJ2-3, with 11 bases identical to TRBD2. Germline CDR1 reads WNHNN; CDR2 reads SYGVQD (reference sequence). J gave up 2 bases and V 3 bases, and 4 bases lay outside the gene matches. This CDR3 contains 16 residues. The CDR3: CASSDASGGLTDTQYF. In nucleotides, the CDR3 is TGCGCCAGCAGTGACGCTAGCGGGGGGCTCACAGATACGCAGTATTTT.

This clone came up a few times. This sequence joins TRBV14 and TRBJ1-1, with 7 bases fitting TRBD1. Germline CDR1 SGHDN, CDR2 FVKESK. The CDR3 is 15 amino acids. With 4 bases clipped from V and 0 bases from J, the junction kept 5 bases outside the gene matches. CDR3 loop: CASSLRGFLNTEAFF. CDR3 in DNA: TGTGCCAGCAGCCTCAGGGGGTTCTTGAACACTGAAGCTTTCTTT.

This chain links TRBV7-2 with TRBJ2-7; 9 bases are shared with TRBD2. Germline trimming cut 3 bases from V and 6 bases from J; bases unmatched to any gene: 9. The germline V gene has CDR1 SGHTA and CDR2 FQGNSA. The CDR3 totals 15 residues. In DNA form, the CDR3 reads TGTGCCAGCAGCTTTAGAATACTAGCGGGTTGCGAGCAGTACTTC. Amino acid sequence: CASSFRILAGCEQYF.